The following is a T cell receptor (beta chain) sequence with its context. Its specificity is unknown. Method: immunoSEQ multiplex PCR; TCRdb's copy keeps in-frame clones and lacks some. The sample includes 50,000 to 65,000 clones, about 81% seen only once; the top ten take about 3.2%. Time point in this sample: week 5, during vaccination. The investigators gave 300 ug of mutant IDH1 20-mer peptide in each vaccine dose, together with topical imiquimod. The sample comes from a study of a mutant IDH1 vaccine in newly diagnosed glioma. Background on the study: A roughly 62% male, 37.5% female split and a mean age of 40.4 years characterized treated patients.

Germline V lookup: CDR1 SGHVS, CDR2 FQNEAQ. The CDR3 is 15 residues long. Broader study findings: The authors found pseudoprogression apparently unrelated to changes in top peripheral T cell clonotypes. Among all patients, vaccine-induced immune responses occurred in approximately 93%.

J is TRBJ2-5 and V is TRBV7-8; TRBD1 aligns across 10 bases. Matching the DNA end better, TRBJ2-7 makes the J call doubtful. The receptor was derived from a man aged 25-45 years with glioma. The sample consisted of PBMCs, taken from a glioma patient whose treatment included an IDH1 peptide vaccine. The CDR3 DNA reads TGTGCCAGCAGCTTAGAAGGGACAGGGGTTTACGAGCAGTACTTC. Amino acid sequence: CASSLEGTGVYEQYF.